The 16 T cell receptor beta chains presented below share a single source sample, sequenced in a study of T cells after yellow fever vaccination. Each CDR3 protein is one row after TCRdb ran MiXCR on the 5' RACE reads. The data hold roughly 520,000 distinct CDR3 sequences, with roughly 22% observed a single time. The source was PBMCs, collected roughly 20 days after the first yellow fever vaccination. Receptor source: a man aged 18 to 30 who received the YFV17D yellow fever vaccine.

There are a few counts of this clonotype. The chain combines TRBV15 with TRBJ2-1; D may be TRBD2 (5 bases). Germline CDR1 is LNHNV and CDR2 is YYDKDF (reference sequence). This CDR3 spans 15 amino acids. V was pared by 1 base and J by 3 bases, with 10 bases between. CDR3 in amino acids: CATSRGGSLYNEQFF. In DNA form, the CDR3 reads TGTGCCACCAGCAGAGGAGGGTCCCTCTACAATGAGCAGTTCTTC.

This clonotype has just a few counts. The rearrangement uses TRBV6-5 and TRBJ2-5; D is unresolved. The V end was cut by 2 bases, the J end by 4 bases, with 11 bases between. The CDR3 loop spans 14 amino acids. Per the germline V gene, CDR1 is MNHEY and CDR2 is SVGAGI. CDR3 sequence (DNA): TGTGCCAGCAGTTACGGGATAGCCCGAGAGACCCAGTACTTC. This gives the protein CASSYGIARETQYF.

The chain employs TRBV12-3 or TRBV12-4 and TRBJ2-3; D call uncertain. Trimming removed 4 bases at V and 5 bases at J, with 13 bases between. The length of the CDR3 is 14 residues. Here the CDR3 reads CASSYTATEDTQYF. The CDR3 nucleotides read TGTGCCAGCAGTTATACAGCCACGGAAGATACGCAGTATTTT.

The J gene is TRBJ2-7, the V gene TRBV5-1, with 8 bases aligning to TRBD1. Trimming cost V 0 bases and J 4 bases; bases outside gene matches: 6. The germline CDR1 and CDR2 sequences are SGHRS and YFSETQ. There are 15 residues in the CDR3. Here the CDR3 reads CASSLVDRERYEQYF. The CDR3 coding sequence is TGCGCCAGCAGCTTGGTGGACAGGGAAAGGTACGAGCAGTACTTC.

V gene TRBV7-2 combines with J gene TRBJ2-1; the D is unclear. V was trimmed by 7 bases and J by 0 bases, leaving 7 bases between them. CDR1 and CDR2 from the germline V gene are SGHTA and FQGNSA. The length of the CDR3 is 13 residues. The CDR3 spells CASKVSSYNEQFF. The CDR3 DNA follows: TGTGCCAGCAAGGTGAGCTCCTACAATGAGCAGTTCTTC.

V and J are TRBV6-1 and TRBJ2-7; D remains ambiguous. The V gene lost 0 bases and the J gene lost 3 bases, with 12 bases spanning the gap. This CDR3 is 15 amino acids long. CDR1 is MNHNS, CDR2 SASEGT, per germline. Here the CDR3 DNA reads TGTGCCAGCAGTGAAGCGCCCGGCAGGTTCTACGAGCAGTACGTC. This codes for CASSEAPGRFYEQYV.

This clonotype turned up a few times. The rearrangement joins TRBV6-5 to TRBJ2-1; maybe TRBD2 (6 bases). The germline V gene encodes CDR1 MNHEY and CDR2 SVGAGI. Trimming pared 2 bases from V and 4 bases from J, leaving 15 bases between. The CDR3 is 16 residues long. The CDR3 nucleotides are TGTGCCAGCAGTTACCTTGCGGAGGGAGGTTACAATGAGCAGTTCTTC. It specifies CASSYLAEGGYNEQFF.

The chain combines TRBV7-9 with TRBJ2-5; D unclear. The ends were cut back, 8 bases at V and 6 bases at J, with 16 bases in the middle. Germline V CDR1 and CDR2: SEHNR, FQNEAQ (reference sequence). CDR3 length: 13 amino acids. In DNA form, the CDR3 reads TGTGCCAGCGAGCTCCCATTTAGGAAGACCCAGTACTTC. It yields the protein CASELPFRKTQYF.

The chain employs TRBV6-1 and TRBJ1-2; D call uncertain. The germline V gene encodes CDR1 MNHNS and CDR2 SASEGT. V lost 7 bases to trimming and J lost 2 bases, with 17 bases between them. This CDR3 region has 15 residues. The CDR3 here is CASTLDGSTNYGYTF. CDR3 bases: TGTGCCAGCACCCTGGACGGGAGCACGAACTATGGCTACACCTTC.

The chain combines TRBV13 with TRBJ1-1, with D possibly TRBD1 on 5 matching bases. V lost 7 bases, J lost 6 bases, and 18 bases lay in between. The CDR3 contains 14 residues. CDR1 and CDR2 (germline): PRHDT, FYEKMQ (reference sequence). CDR3 sequence: CASTAGGTEAEAFF. CDR3 sequence (DNA): TGTGCCAGCACCGCGGGGGGAACGGAGGCTGAAGCTTTCTTT. The variable domain in full, with the rest retrieved from reference TRBV13 and TRBJ1-1, is AAGVIQSPRHLIKEKRETATLKCYPIPRHDTVYWYQQGPGQDPQFLISFYEKMQSDKGSIPDRFSAQQFSDYHSELNMSSLELGDSALYFCASTAGGTEAEAFFGQGTRLTVV.

V gene TRBV3-1 combines with J gene TRBJ2-5; 7 bases are a match to TRBD2. The CDR3 extends over 15 amino acids. Trimming took 0 bases from V and 10 from J; bases not matched to a gene: 11. Looked up from germline, CDR1 is LGHDT and CDR2 is YNNKEL (reference sequence). As DNA, the CDR3 is TGTGCCAGCAGCCAAGACAGGAGCGGGGCTCGGAACCAGTACTTC. The encoded protein is CASSQDRSGARNQYF.

This clonotype was seen a handful of times. J is TRBJ2-3 and V is TRBV6-5, with D unresolved. This CDR3 is built from 13 residues. Trimming cost V 2 bases and J 5 bases, with 8 bases left between them. CDR1 and CDR2 from the germline V gene are MNHEY and SVGAGI. CDR3 sequence reads: CASSYKGKDTQYF. CDR3 nucleotide sequence: TGTGCCAGCAGTTACAAGGGCAAAGATACGCAGTATTTT.

In its sample, this clonotype was seen many times. The CDR3 region is CASTADRANQPQHF. The CDR3 coding sequence is TGTGCCAGCACCGCGGACAGGGCAAATCAGCCCCAGCATTTT. The V gene is TRBV12-3 or TRBV12-4, the J gene TRBJ1-5; TRBD1 agrees at 8 bases. The CDR3 is made up of 14 amino acids. V dropped 7 bases and J dropped 4; count of bases not matched to a gene: 6.

This clonotype has more than one count but fewer than ten. The chain combines TRBV6-6 with TRBJ2-3; D perhaps matches TRBD2 (5 bases). This CDR3 has 13 residues. CDR1 and CDR2 (germline): MNHNY, SVGAGI (reference sequence). Trimming took off 6 bases at V and 4 bases at J, with 11 bases between the two ends. The CDR3 spells CASSRLSADTQYF. The CDR3 region has the DNA TGTGCCAGCAGCAGACTAAGTGCAGATACGCAGTATTTT.

The CDR3 spells CASSPLSSREYNEQFF. The CDR3 DNA follows: TGCGCCAGCAGCCCCCTTAGTAGCAGGGAGTACAATGAGCAGTTCTTC. The chain couples TRBV5-1 to TRBJ2-1; D may match TRBD1 or TRBD2 (5 bases each). Trimming left V 4 bases short and J 4 bases short, with 18 bases between. Germline loops: CDR1 SGHRS, CDR2 YFSETQ. This CDR3 region has 16 residues.

The rearrangement joins TRBV12-3 or TRBV12-4 to TRBJ1-5, with no clear D. CDR3 length: 16 amino acids. V dropped 0 bases and J dropped 3 bases, with 12 bases sitting between them. The CDR3 nucleotides are TGTGCCAGCAGTTTAGCGCCTCCGGGATCCAATCAGCCCCAGCATTTT. It translates to CASSLAPPGSNQPQHF.